Below are 28 T cell receptor beta chains sequenced from a single sample in a study of a mutant IDH1 vaccine in newly diagnosed glioma. Described time point: week 11, during vaccination. It was 300 ug of mutant IDH1 20-mer peptide that made up each vaccine dose, given with topical imiquimod. No cognate antigen is known for these TCRs. This table comes from immunoSEQ multiplex PCR, and its TCRdb copy is limited to in-frame clones, with some not included. Among 55,000 to 65,000 clones listed, 80% were seen once. Source: PBMCs, taken from a glioma patient whose treatment included an IDH1 peptide vaccine. Receptor source: a man aged 45-65 years with glioma.

The rearrangement joins TRBV13 to TRBJ2-1; D might be TRBD1 (6 bases). CDR1 and CDR2 from the germline V gene are PRHDT and FYEKMQ (reference sequence). The CDR3 has 15 amino acids. V lost 5 bases, J lost 4 bases, and 15 bases lay in between. CDR3 nucleotide sequence: TGTGCCAGCAGCCAAGAGGGGGAAGCTTACAATGAGCAGTTCTTC. Its translation is CASSQEGEAYNEQFF.

The V call is TRBV5-4, the J call TRBJ1-2; maybe TRBD1 (6 bases). V gave up 4 bases and J gave up 1 base, with 14 bases separating them. The CDR3 sequence is 15 residues long. From germline, CDR1 is SGHNT and CDR2 YYREEE (reference sequence). Here the CDR3 DNA reads TGTGCCAGCAGCCCAGGTGGGGGGCTTAACTATGGCTACACCTTC. Translated, it gives CASSPGGGLNYGYTF.

The CDR3 bases are TGTGCCAGCAGCTTAGTTTCTAGATCCAATGAGCAGTTCTTC. Its translation: CASSLVSRSNEQFF. The rearrangement links TRBV7-8 to TRBJ2-1; D remains ambiguous. Trimming removed 1 base at V and 6 bases at J, with 10 bases between. CDR3 length equals 14 residues. Germline V gene lookup returns CDR1 SGHVS and CDR2 FQNEAQ.

The gene calls are TRBV6-5 and TRBJ1-5, with a weak D call TRBD1 (5 bases). CDR3 length equals 14 residues. CDR1 and CDR2 from the germline V gene are MNHEY and SVGAGI. The V gene lost 5 bases and the J gene lost 1 base, with 9 bases spanning the gap. The CDR3 loop is CASSRGDSNQPQHF. The CDR3 bases are TGTGCCAGCAGTCGCGGGGACAGCAATCAGCCCCAGCATTTT.

The V and J genes are TRBV6-5 and TRBJ1-2; no clear D gene. From germline, CDR1 is MNHEY and CDR2 SVGAGI. Deletions cut 5 bases from V and 0 bases from J, with 13 bases between. The CDR3 runs 15 residues. DNA of the CDR3: TGTGCCAGCAGTCCCCGTCGAGTTTCTAACTATGGCTACACCTTC. It encodes CASSPRRVSNYGYTF.

The chain combines TRBV13 with TRBJ2-7; the D is unclear. The germline V and J ends were trimmed by 5 bases and 3 bases, with 14 bases remaining between them. Per germline, CDR1 PRHDT and CDR2 FYEKMQ (reference sequence). There are 14 residues in the CDR3. The CDR3 DNA reads TGTGCCAGCAGCCTTAGGATAGCTCGCTACGAGCAGTACTTC. Protein product: CASSLRIARYEQYF.

The V call is TRBV6-1, the J call TRBJ1-4; D is uncertain. Germline V gene lookup returns CDR1 MNHNS and CDR2 SASEGT. The V and J ends lost 7 bases and 6 bases respectively, with 12 bases between them. The CDR3 is made up of 13 amino acids. CDR3 coding DNA: TGTGCCAGCACCCCCGGATTAGATGAAAAACTGTTTTTT. Translated: CASTPGLDEKLFF.

The chain is built from TRBV11-2 and TRBJ1-2, with D hard to call. This CDR3 is 13 amino acids long. Germline CDR1 is SGHAT and CDR2 is FQNNGV. V was clipped by 1 base and J by 8 bases, with 11 bases between them. As DNA, the CDR3 is TGTGCCAGCAGCTTAGTGAGAGCAGACGGCTACACCTTC. Its translation is CASSLVRADGYTF.

The chain recombines TRBV6-5 with TRBJ2-2, with D maybe TRBD2 (6 bases). This CDR3 has 15 residues. V dropped 6 bases and J dropped 1 base, with 12 bases sitting between them. Germline loops: CDR1 MNHEY, CDR2 SVGAGI. The CDR3 sequence is CASSPGLLNTGELFF. The CDR3 nucleotides read TGTGCCAGCAGCCCGGGACTCTTGAACACCGGGGAGCTGTTTTTT.

This clone showed up just once. This chain uses TRBV4-2 with TRBJ2-1, with D maybe TRBD1 (5 bases). The CDR3 is 14 residues long. V was cut by 3 bases and J by 8 bases, with 14 bases left in between. The V gene's germline CDR1 is LGHNA and CDR2 YNFKEQ. The CDR3 DNA follows: TGTGCCAGCAGCCACTCCACAGGTGGCTATGAGCAGTTCTTC. Its protein is CASSHSTGGYEQFF.

The CDR3 coding sequence is TGTGCCAGTAGTATGGGACAGGGGTTCTACGAGCAGTACTTC. It codes for CASSMGQGFYEQYF. The V and J genes are TRBV19 and TRBJ2-7; 10 nucleotides line up with TRBD1. The CDR3 contains 14 residues. The V gene end was trimmed by 3 bases and the J gene end by 3 bases; junction bases not matched to a gene: 2. Germline CDR1 is LNHDA and CDR2 is SQIVND (reference sequence). Using reference TRBV19 and TRBJ2-7 for the parts outside the CDR3, the full variable domain is DGGITQSPKYLFRKEGQNVTLSCEQNLNHDAMYWYRQDPGQGLRLIYYSQIVNDFQKGDIAEGYSVSREKKESFPLTVTSAQKNPTAFYLCASSMGQGFYEQYFGPGTRLTVT.

The chain carries TRBV28 and TRBJ2-7; TRBD1 might be the D (6 bases). Trimming took off 5 bases at V and 5 bases at J, with 28 bases between the two ends. This CDR3 is built from 18 residues. In germline, CDR1 is MDHEN, CDR2 SYDVKM. CDR3 in amino acids: CASSGTGQGSWNGNEQYF. CDR3 coding DNA: TGTGCCAGCAGTGGTACCGGGCAGGGGAGCTGGAATGGAAACGAGCAGTACTTC.

V usage is TRBV5-1 and J usage is TRBJ2-7; 8 positions match TRBD2. Germline V lookup: CDR1 SGHRS, CDR2 YFSETQ. The V and J ends lost 0 bases and 7 bases, in that order; junction bases with no gene match: 6. CDR3 length: 14 amino acids. Here the CDR3 reads CASSLAAGVREQYF. The CDR3 DNA reads TGCGCCAGCAGCTTGGCAGCGGGGGTAAGGGAGCAGTACTTC.

The chain recombines TRBV27 with TRBJ1-4, with 9 bases that match TRBD1. The V gene end was trimmed by 6 bases and the J gene end by 4 bases; junction bases not matched to a gene: 6. The CDR3 extends over 15 amino acids. Germline CDR1 MNHEY, CDR2 SMNVEV (reference sequence). CDR3 residues: CASRRQGVFNEKLFF. DNA for the CDR3: TGTGCCAGCAGGAGACAGGGGGTTTTTAATGAAAAACTGTTTTTT. Filled out from reference TRBV27 and TRBJ1-4, the complete variable domain reads EAQVTQNPRYLITVTGKKLTVTCSQNMNHEYMSWYRQDPGLGLRQIYYSMNVEVTDKGDVPEGYKVSRKEKRNFPLILESPSPNQTSLYFCASRRQGVFNEKLFFGSGTQLSVL.

This chain links TRBV7-9 with TRBJ2-2; D gene uncertain. Per germline, CDR1 SEHNR and CDR2 FQNEAQ (reference sequence). V lost 1 base and J lost 1, with 7 bases in between. CDR3 size: 15 residues. CDR3 amino acids: CASSLGWGNTGELFF. The DNA of the CDR3 is TGTGCCAGCAGCTTAGGTTGGGGGAACACCGGGGAGCTGTTTTTT.

The CDR3 nucleotides read TGCGCCAGCAGCTTGTATCCAGGTGATGTCTACGAGCAGTACTTC. Its protein is CASSLYPGDVYEQYF. The chain couples TRBV5-1 to TRBJ2-7; D gene unclear. The CDR3 is made up of 15 amino acids. CDR1 and CDR2 from the germline V gene are SGHRS and YFSETQ. V lost 1 base, J lost 3 bases, and 14 bases lay in between.

The gene calls are TRBV6-1 and TRBJ2-7; a possible D gene is TRBD1 (6 bases). Germline CDR1 MNHNS, CDR2 SASEGT. This CDR3 spans 12 amino acids. V dropped 8 bases and J dropped 2 bases, with 10 bases sitting between them. The CDR3 reads CASLGQTYEQYF. The CDR3 coding sequence is TGTGCCAGCTTGGGACAAACCTACGAGCAGTACTTC.

A single count supports this clone. The chain links TRBV28 to TRBJ1-5; maybe TRBD1 (5 bases). Trimming pared 5 bases from V and 8 bases from J, leaving 13 bases between. The CDR3 length is 13 residues. In germline, CDR1 is MDHEN, CDR2 SYDVKM. CDR3 protein: CASSRDPLEPQHF. The DNA of the CDR3 is TGTGCCAGCAGTAGGGACCCCCTGGAGCCCCAGCATTTT. Full variable domain (outside the CDR3, taken from reference TRBV28 and TRBJ1-5): DVKVTQSSRYLVKRTGEKVFLECVQDMDHENMFWYRQDPGLGLRLIYFSYDVKMKEKGDIPEGYSVSREKKERFSLILESASTNQTSMYLCASSRDPLEPQHFGDGTRLSIL.

The CDR3 sequence is CASSLVRSDTQYF. The CDR3, as DNA: TGTGCCAGCAGCTTAGTCAGATCCGATACGCAGTATTTT. This rearrangement joins TRBV7-2 to TRBJ2-3; D is undetermined. This CDR3 contains 13 residues. Trimming removed 1 base at V and 6 bases at J, with 8 bases between. Germline CDR1 SGHTA, CDR2 FQGNSA.

V and J are TRBV27 and TRBJ2-1; 12 nucleotides line up with TRBD2. Germline loops: CDR1 MNHEY, CDR2 SMNVEV (reference sequence). V trimming: 5 bases; J trimming: 6 bases; junction bases outside the gene matches: 8. The CDR3 is made up of 16 amino acids. The CDR3 DNA follows: TGTGCCAGCAGTACTCTACTAGCGGGGGGCCCCAATGAGCAGTTCTTC. It is translated as CASSTLLAGGPNEQFF.

The CDR3 here is CASSHDFGGSGYTF. In DNA, the CDR3 is TGCGCCAGCAGCCACGACTTCGGGGGCAGTGGCTACACCTTC. The chain uses TRBV4-1 and TRBJ1-2, with D maybe TRBD1 (6 bases). Germline V lookup: CDR1 MGHRA, CDR2 YSYEKL. The CDR3 consists of 14 residues. The V and J ends lost 3 bases and 7 bases respectively, with 15 bases between them.

The chain is built from TRBV7-2 and TRBJ2-5, with 7 bases aligning to TRBD2. CDR1 and CDR2 (germline): SGHTA, FQGNSA. The V and J ends lost 4 bases and 7 bases, in that order; junction bases with no gene match: 6. CDR3 length: 13 amino acids. In DNA, the CDR3 is TGTGCCAGCAGCTCGGGCCCTAGCGGGACCCAGTACTTC. Translated: CASSSGPSGTQYF.

This clone appeared once. The V and J genes are TRBV9 and TRBJ2-7; 7 bases map to TRBD1. The CDR3 is 15 amino acids. With 4 bases clipped from V and 6 bases from J, the junction kept 13 bases outside the gene matches. Germline-derived CDR1 and CDR2 are SGDLS and YYNGEE. DNA for the CDR3: TGTGCCAGCAGCACACGACAGGGTGGGTTGAGCGAGCAGTACTTC. Amino acids: CASSTRQGGLSEQYF.

The gene calls are TRBV15 and TRBJ1-5; 8 nucleotides align to TRBD1. Germline V gene data show CDR1 as LNHNV and CDR2 as YYDKDF (reference sequence). J gave up 3 bases and V 5 bases, and 3 bases lay outside the gene matches. This CDR3 is 14 amino acids long. The CDR3 nucleotides read TGTGCCACCAGCTGGGACAGGTTCAATCAGCCCCAGCATTTT. Its translation: CATSWDRFNQPQHF.

The genes are TRBV5-1 and TRBJ1-2; 10 nucleotides match TRBD1. Germline V lookup: CDR1 SGHRS, CDR2 YFSETQ. The CDR3 sequence is 17 residues long. The V segment lost 4 bases and the J segment 4 bases; nucleotides outside the gene matches: 13. The CDR3 region is CASSRGTGDIGGYGYTF. DNA for the CDR3: TGCGCCAGCAGCCGGGGGACAGGGGATATCGGTGGCTATGGCTACACCTTC.

The chain employs TRBV30 and TRBJ2-2; perhaps TRBD2 as D (5 bases). The CDR3 is 12 amino acids. The V gene's germline CDR1 is GTSNPN and CDR2 SVGIG (reference sequence). V dropped 7 bases and J dropped 3 bases, with 9 bases sitting between them. The CDR3, as DNA: TGTGCCTTCCGGGAAGACACCGGGGAGCTGTTTTTT. It is translated as CAFREDTGELFF.

The chain has TRBV27 and TRBJ2-1, with D perhaps matching TRBD2 (6 bases). CDR3 size: 15 residues. V was trimmed by 3 bases and J by 4 bases, leaving 13 bases between them. CDR1 and CDR2 from the germline V gene are MNHEY and SMNVEV (reference sequence). CDR3 amino acids: CASSLAGTQYNEQFF. DNA for the CDR3: TGTGCCAGCAGTTTGGCCGGGACTCAATACAATGAGCAGTTCTTC.

The chain couples TRBV30 to TRBJ2-4, with D possibly being TRBD1 or TRBD2 (5 bases each). Trimming shortened V by 2 bases and J by 1 base, and 15 bases separated the two germline ends. This CDR3 contains 16 residues. Germline CDR1 reads GTSNPN; CDR2 reads SVGIG (reference sequence). CDR3 coding DNA: TGTGCCTGGAGTACAGGAAGAGGGGAGGCCAAAAACATTCAGTACTTC. This gives the protein CAWSTGRGEAKNIQYF.